A selection of T cell receptor beta chains follows, all from one sample in a study of T cell responses to AZD1222 COVID-19 vaccine. Profiling relied on immunoSEQ multiplex PCR, and the TCRdb table lists in-frame clones only, not all of them. The sample carries 140,000 to 150,000 clones, approximately 89% recorded once. The specimen was peripheral blood, collected 28 days after the second AZD1222 dose. The origin of the receptors is an adult who received the AZD1222 COVID-19 vaccine. The CDR3 runs from the conserved cysteine through the conserved F or W. A D gene is named only where the DNA matches it firmly. The size entry is marked missing in some rows and otherwise reads once, few, many or a size class.

j_call: TRBJ2-7; v_call: TRBV19; d_call: TRBD2; clone_size: .; cdr3_nt: TGTGCCAGTAGTATAGCCGGCGGGAGCTCCTACGAGCAGTACTTC; cdr3_aa: CASSIAGGSSYEQYF
j_call: TRBJ1-1; v_call: TRBV29-1; d_call: .; clone_size: .; cdr3_nt: TGCAGCGTTCGGTTGGACACTGAAGCTTTCTTT; cdr3_aa: CSVRLDTEAFF
j_call: TRBJ1-5; v_call: TRBV7-6; d_call: TRBD1; clone_size: .; cdr3_nt: TGTGCCAGCAGCTTATCAGACAGGGCCGGTCAGCCCCAGCATTTT; cdr3_aa: CASSLSDRAGQPQHF
j_call: TRBJ1-6; v_call: TRBV7-2; d_call: .; clone_size: .; cdr3_nt: TGTGCCAGCAGCTTAGTTGTGACAGACAATTCACCCCTCCACTTT; cdr3_aa: CASSLVVTDNSPLHF
j_call: TRBJ2-2; v_call: TRBV3-1/TRBV3-2; d_call: TRBD2; clone_size: .; cdr3_nt: TGTGCCAGCAGCCCTTTCCCAGCGGGAGTTACCGGGGAGCTGTTTTTT; cdr3_aa: CASSPFPAGVTGELFF
j_call: TRBJ1-1; v_call: TRBV6-1; d_call: .; clone_size: .; cdr3_nt: TGTGCCAGCAGTGACGACAGCTTCATGAACACTGAAGCTTTCTTT; cdr3_aa: CASSDDSFMNTEAFF
j_call: TRBJ2-1; v_call: TRBV10-2; d_call: .; clone_size: .; cdr3_nt: TGCGCCAGCAGCCATATCACTAGATTCGGTGAGCAGTTCTTC; cdr3_aa: CASSHITRFGEQFF
j_call: TRBJ1-1; v_call: TRBV15; d_call: .; clone_size: .; cdr3_nt: TGTGCCACCAGCGCCCGGGGCAGGGGGAACACTGAAGCTTTCTTT; cdr3_aa: CATSARGRGNTEAFF
j_call: TRBJ1-1; v_call: TRBV28; d_call: .; clone_size: .; cdr3_nt: TGTGCCAGTGGGTTGCGCACTGAAGCTTTCTTT; cdr3_aa: CASGLRTEAFF
j_call: TRBJ1-5; v_call: TRBV19; d_call: .; clone_size: .; cdr3_nt: TGTGCCAGTAGTATATCGGTGGGTCAGCCCCAGCATTTT; cdr3_aa: CASSISVGQPQHF
j_call: TRBJ2-3; v_call: TRBV28; d_call: TRBD2; clone_size: .; cdr3_nt: TGTGCCAGCAGTTGGGGGGGGGTCATGGCCGAAACCAGCACAGATACGCAGTATTTT; cdr3_aa: CASSWGGVMAETSTDTQYF
j_call: TRBJ1-3; v_call: TRBV6-2/TRBV6-3; d_call: TRBD1; clone_size: few; cdr3_nt: TGTGCCAGCAGTTACCGGACAGGGGCTGGAAACACCATATATTTT; cdr3_aa: CASSYRTGAGNTIYF
j_call: TRBJ2-2; v_call: TRBV19; d_call: .; clone_size: .; cdr3_nt: TGTGCCAGTAAATACGGGGGTAACACCGGGGAGCTGTTTTTT; cdr3_aa: CASKYGGNTGELFF
j_call: TRBJ2-2; v_call: TRBV5-1; d_call: .; clone_size: once; cdr3_nt: TGCGCCAGCAGCCCCCTGGGCGTAGACACCGGGGAGCTGTTTTTT; cdr3_aa: CASSPLGVDTGELFF
j_call: TRBJ2-1; v_call: TRBV6-2/TRBV6-3; d_call: .; clone_size: few; cdr3_nt: TGTGCCAGCAGTTACGACCCCGCGGCCTCTGAGCAGTTCTTC; cdr3_aa: CASSYDPAASEQFF
j_call: TRBJ1-1; v_call: TRBV4-1; d_call: .; clone_size: .; cdr3_nt: TGCGCCAGCAGCCAAGGGGAAACAGGGTACACTGAAGCTTTCTTT; cdr3_aa: CASSQGETGYTEAFF
j_call: TRBJ1-2; v_call: TRBV6-1; d_call: .; clone_size: .; cdr3_nt: TGTGCCAGCAGTGATGCTGGACATGGCTACACCTTC; cdr3_aa: CASSDAGHGYTF
j_call: TRBJ2-7; v_call: TRBV19; d_call: .; clone_size: .; cdr3_nt: TGTGCCAGTAGTGCGGGCTCCTACGAGCAGTACTTC; cdr3_aa: CASSAGSYEQYF
j_call: TRBJ2-3; v_call: TRBV7-3; d_call: TRBD2; clone_size: .; cdr3_nt: TGTGCCAGCAAGACTAGCGGCGCCAGCACAGATACGCAGTATTTT; cdr3_aa: CASKTSGASTDTQYF
j_call: TRBJ2-7; v_call: TRBV3-1/TRBV3-2; d_call: .; clone_size: .; cdr3_nt: TGTGCCAGTTCCCTCAGGAGTAGCTCCTACGAGCAGTACTTC; cdr3_aa: CASSLRSSSYEQYF
j_call: TRBJ2-5; v_call: TRBV11-3; d_call: TRBD1; clone_size: .; cdr3_nt: TGTGCCAGCAGCGGACAGGGGCGGGCCCAGTACTTC; cdr3_aa: CASSGQGRAQYF
j_call: TRBJ2-1; v_call: TRBV6-6; d_call: TRBD2; clone_size: .; cdr3_nt: TGTGCCATACAGCGGGAGGGCCGGTGGAATGAGCAGTTCTTC; cdr3_aa: CAIQREGRWNEQFF
j_call: TRBJ1-5; v_call: TRBV6-6; d_call: TRBD1; clone_size: .; cdr3_nt: TGTGCCAGCAGGCCAGGGGGCGACGGGCAGCCCCAGCATTTT; cdr3_aa: CASRPGGDGQPQHF
j_call: TRBJ2-7; v_call: TRBV28; d_call: TRBD2; clone_size: .; cdr3_nt: TGTGCCAGCAGTTTGGCTAGCGGTTCCTACGAGCAGTACTTC; cdr3_aa: CASSLASGSYEQYF
j_call: TRBJ1-4; v_call: TRBV28; d_call: .; clone_size: .; cdr3_nt: TGTGCCAGCAGTCGGGATGAAAAACTGTTTTTT; cdr3_aa: CASSRDEKLFF
j_call: TRBJ1-1; v_call: TRBV11-2; d_call: .; clone_size: .; cdr3_nt: TGTGCCAGCAGCTTAATACGAACGGGCACTGAAGCTTTCTTT; cdr3_aa: CASSLIRTGTEAFF
j_call: TRBJ2-3; v_call: TRBV7-3; d_call: TRBD1; clone_size: .; cdr3_nt: TGTGCCAGCAGCGCAGGGACAGGCGGCACAGATACGCAGTATTTT; cdr3_aa: CASSAGTGGTDTQYF
j_call: TRBJ2-5; v_call: TRBV6-1; d_call: .; clone_size: .; cdr3_nt: TGTGCCAGCAGTGAACGGGAAGGAGAGACCCAGTACTTC; cdr3_aa: CASSEREGETQYF
j_call: TRBJ2-1; v_call: TRBV7-3; d_call: TRBD2; clone_size: .; cdr3_nt: TGTGCCAGCAGCCGCACTAGCGGGAGTTACAATGAGCAGTTCTTC; cdr3_aa: CASSRTSGSYNEQFF
j_call: TRBJ1-4; v_call: TRBV5-4; d_call: .; clone_size: .; cdr3_nt: TGTGCCAGCAGCTGGGACGCAGCCGGAAAACTGTTTTTT; cdr3_aa: CASSWDAAGKLFF
j_call: TRBJ2-2; v_call: TRBV19; d_call: TRBD1; clone_size: once; cdr3_nt: TGTGCCAGTAGTCTAGGGACAGCCAACACCGGGGAGCTGTTTTTT; cdr3_aa: CASSLGTANTGELFF
j_call: TRBJ2-3; v_call: TRBV7-9; d_call: TRBD1; clone_size: .; cdr3_nt: TGTGCCAGCAGCGACCGGGACAGGGCCACAGATACGCAGTATTTT; cdr3_aa: CASSDRDRATDTQYF
j_call: TRBJ2-7; v_call: TRBV3-1/TRBV3-2; d_call: TRBD2; clone_size: .; cdr3_nt: TGTGCCAGCAGCCACAGAGCGGGAATTATGGAGCAGTACTTC; cdr3_aa: CASSHRAGIMEQYF
j_call: TRBJ1-1; v_call: TRBV7-3; d_call: .; clone_size: few; cdr3_nt: TGTGCCAGCAGCTCTTTACCGGGCGGCGGAAATGAAGCTTTCTTT; cdr3_aa: CASSSLPGGGNEAFF
j_call: TRBJ1-1; v_call: TRBV18; d_call: .; clone_size: .; cdr3_nt: TGTGCCAGCTCACCACCGAACTACAAGAACACTGAAGCTTTCTTT; cdr3_aa: CASSPPNYKNTEAFF
j_call: TRBJ1-2; v_call: TRBV5-1; d_call: TRBD1; clone_size: once; cdr3_nt: TGCGCCAGCACCCAGGACAGGATCGAGGATGGCTACACCTTC; cdr3_aa: CASTQDRIEDGYTF
j_call: TRBJ1-1; v_call: TRBV6-5; d_call: .; clone_size: .; cdr3_nt: TGTGCCAGCAGACCGGCCCTGAACACTGAAGCTTTCTTT; cdr3_aa: CASRPALNTEAFF
j_call: TRBJ1-1; v_call: TRBV29-1; d_call: .; clone_size: .; cdr3_nt: TGCAGCGTGTTCGACACTGAAGCTTTCTTT; cdr3_aa: CSVFDTEAFF
j_call: TRBJ2-7; v_call: TRBV7-2; d_call: .; clone_size: .; cdr3_nt: TGTGCCAGCAGCAGGGGGAGGGCCGGCGAGCAGTACTTC; cdr3_aa: CASSRGRAGEQYF
j_call: TRBJ2-1; v_call: TRBV7-3; d_call: .; clone_size: .; cdr3_nt: TGTGCCAGCAGCTTAAGTGGGGCAGCGTCAGATGAGCAGTTCTTC; cdr3_aa: CASSLSGAASDEQFF
j_call: TRBJ1-3; v_call: TRBV5-4; d_call: .; clone_size: .; cdr3_nt: TGTGCCAGCAGCTTTGACGGAAACACCATATATTTT; cdr3_aa: CASSFDGNTIYF
j_call: TRBJ2-3; v_call: TRBV4-2; d_call: TRBD2; clone_size: .; cdr3_nt: TGTGCCAGCAGCCAAGATTGGCGGGGGACCACAGATACGCAGTATTTT; cdr3_aa: CASSQDWRGTTDTQYF
j_call: TRBJ1-5; v_call: TRBV7-9; d_call: .; clone_size: .; cdr3_nt: TGTGCCAGCAGCTTCGCCCCGGGGCAGCCCCAGCATTTT; cdr3_aa: CASSFAPGQPQHF
j_call: TRBJ1-1; v_call: TRBV7-9; d_call: TRBD1; clone_size: .; cdr3_nt: TGTGCCAGCAGCTTTCAGGGGGTGAACACTGAAGCTTTCTTT; cdr3_aa: CASSFQGVNTEAFF
j_call: TRBJ2-6; v_call: TRBV9; d_call: TRBD1; clone_size: .; cdr3_nt: TGTGCCAGCAGCCTGACAGGGGCCGGGGTCCTGACTTTC; cdr3_aa: CASSLTGAGVLTF
j_call: TRBJ1-6; v_call: TRBV7-2; d_call: TRBD1; clone_size: .; cdr3_nt: TGTGCCAGCAGCTTAGACGGGACAGGGTCGTTTGTCCTCCACTTT; cdr3_aa: CASSLDGTGSFVLHF
j_call: TRBJ2-4; v_call: TRBV6-2/TRBV6-3; d_call: .; clone_size: .; cdr3_nt: TGTGCCAGCAGTTACGGGGGGGCGCATGAAAACATTCAGTACTTC; cdr3_aa: CASSYGGAHENIQYF
j_call: TRBJ2-7; v_call: TRBV10-3; d_call: .; clone_size: .; cdr3_nt: TGTGCCATCAGTGTTTTGGGGGGCAGCTCCTACGAGCAGTACTTC; cdr3_aa: CAISVLGGSSYEQYF
j_call: TRBJ1-2; v_call: TRBV7-2; d_call: TRBD1; clone_size: .; cdr3_nt: TGTGCCAGCAGCCCGCCGACAGGGGGCTATGGCTACACCTTC; cdr3_aa: CASSPPTGGYGYTF
j_call: TRBJ2-7; v_call: TRBV6-5; d_call: TRBD1; clone_size: few; cdr3_nt: TGTGCCAGCAGCGTCCTAGGACAGGGATTGTACGAGCAGTACTTC; cdr3_aa: CASSVLGQGLYEQYF
j_call: TRBJ2-3; v_call: TRBV4-2; d_call: .; clone_size: .; cdr3_nt: TGTGCCAGCGAGCCGGGAGACGAAACAGATACGCAGTATTTT; cdr3_aa: CASEPGDETDTQYF